This T cell receptor beta chain comes out of a study of OX40 agonist ivuxolimab in advanced cancers. Study in general: Partial responses were achieved by three patients, one with hepatocellular carcinoma and two with cutaneous melanoma.

The study's findings and limits: The 0.1-3.0 mg/kg partial responders had among the lowest clonal expansion.

Clones were read by immunoSEQ multiplex PCR, and TCRdb kept only the in-frame ones, dropping some. The repertoire holds tens of thousands of clones, nearly 95% seen once, with 6.2% in the top ten. As for this clone: Its target is not known.

The material was CD4+ or CD8+ T cells sorted from blood, obtained in a trial of the OX40 agonist ivuxolimab. This sequence originates from an adult with an advanced solid tumor such as melanoma, head and neck, liver or kidney cancer.

CDR3 DNA sequence: TGTGCCAGCGGGGACAGGGTCGACACCGGGGAGCTGTTTTTT. Translated, it gives CASGDRVDTGELFF. The chain recombines TRBV6-1 with TRBJ2-2; TRBD1 matches at 9 bases. The CDR3 is 14 residues long. CDR1 is MNHNS and CDR2 is SASEGT in the germline V gene. V gave up 8 bases and J gave up 3 bases; unmatched junction bases: 4.